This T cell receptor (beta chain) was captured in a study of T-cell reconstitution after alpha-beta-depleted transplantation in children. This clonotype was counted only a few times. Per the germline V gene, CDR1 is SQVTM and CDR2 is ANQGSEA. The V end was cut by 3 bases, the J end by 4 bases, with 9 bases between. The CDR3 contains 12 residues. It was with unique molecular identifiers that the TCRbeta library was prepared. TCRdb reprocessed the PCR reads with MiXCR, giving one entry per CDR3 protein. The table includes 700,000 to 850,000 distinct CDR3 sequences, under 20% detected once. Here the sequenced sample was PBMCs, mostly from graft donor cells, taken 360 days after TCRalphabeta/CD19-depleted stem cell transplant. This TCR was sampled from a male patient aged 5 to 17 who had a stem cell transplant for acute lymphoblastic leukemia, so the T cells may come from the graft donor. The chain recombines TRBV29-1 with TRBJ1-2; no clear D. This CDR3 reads CSVDHVTYGYTF. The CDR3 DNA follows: TGCAGCGTTGATCACGTTACCTATGGCTACACCTTC.